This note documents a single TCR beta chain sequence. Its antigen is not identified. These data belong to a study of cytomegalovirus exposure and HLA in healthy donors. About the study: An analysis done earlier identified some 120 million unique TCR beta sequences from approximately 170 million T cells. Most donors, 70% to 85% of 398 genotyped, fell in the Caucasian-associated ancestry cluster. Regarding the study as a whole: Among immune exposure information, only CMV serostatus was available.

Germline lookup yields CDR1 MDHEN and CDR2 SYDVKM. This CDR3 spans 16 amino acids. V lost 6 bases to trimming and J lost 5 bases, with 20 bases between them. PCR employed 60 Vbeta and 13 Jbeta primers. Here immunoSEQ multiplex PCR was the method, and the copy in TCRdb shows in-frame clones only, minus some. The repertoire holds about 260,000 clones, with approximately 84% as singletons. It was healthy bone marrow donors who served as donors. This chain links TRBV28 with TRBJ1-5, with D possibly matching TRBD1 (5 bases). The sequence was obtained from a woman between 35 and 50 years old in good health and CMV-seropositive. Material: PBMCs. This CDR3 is CASRLAGMSRDQPQHF. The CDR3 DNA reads TGTGCCAGCAGGTTGGCAGGGATGTCCCGGGATCAGCCCCAGCATTTT.